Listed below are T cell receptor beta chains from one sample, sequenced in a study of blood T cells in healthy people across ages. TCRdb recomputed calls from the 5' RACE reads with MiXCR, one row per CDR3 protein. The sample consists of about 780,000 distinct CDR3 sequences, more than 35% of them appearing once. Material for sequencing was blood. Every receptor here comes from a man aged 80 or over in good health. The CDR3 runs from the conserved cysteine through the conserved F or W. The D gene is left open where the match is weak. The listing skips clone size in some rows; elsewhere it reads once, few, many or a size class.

CDR3: CSAVSGGAFTQYF
DNA: TGCAGTGCTGTTAGCGGGGGAGCTTTTACGCAGTATTTT
V: TRBV20-1
J: TRBJ2-3
D: TRBD2
size: few

CDR3: CSLGEGRDTQYF
DNA: TGCAGCCTAGGGGAGGGAAGAGATACGCAGTATTTT
V: TRBV29-1
J: TRBJ2-3
D: TRBD2
size: once

CDR3: CATSDPTFKAGSYNEQFF
DNA: TGTGCCACCAGTGATCCCACCTTTAAAGCGGGCTCCTACAATGAGCAGTTCTTC
V: TRBV24-1
J: TRBJ2-1
D: -
size: -

CDR3: CASSQDVVELAGEQYF
DNA: TGTGCCAGCAGCCAAGATGTTGTAGAGCTAGCGGGAGAGCAGTACTTC
V: TRBV3-1
J: TRBJ2-7
D: TRBD2
size: -

CDR3: CSAGGTSGWTDTQYF
DNA: TGCAGTGCTGGAGGGACTAGCGGGTGGACAGATACGCAGTATTTT
V: TRBV20-1
J: TRBJ2-3
D: TRBD2
size: -

CDR3: CSATPPSVSTDTQYF
DNA: TGCAGTGCTACACCGCCTAGCGTGAGCACAGATACGCAGTATTTT
V: TRBV20-1
J: TRBJ2-3
D: -
size: few

CDR3: CASSPPGTGGADTQYF
DNA: TGTGCCAGCAGCCCGCCCGGGACAGGGGGCGCAGATACGCAGTATTTT
V: TRBV7-8
J: TRBJ2-3
D: TRBD1
size: -

CDR3: CASSSGGGPREQYF
DNA: TGTGCCAGCAGTTCCGGCGGGGGTCCTAGGGAGCAGTACTTC
V: TRBV27
J: TRBJ2-5
D: TRBD2
size: -

CDR3: CASSLQGLDSPLHF
DNA: TGTGCCAGCAGTTTGCAGGGTTTGGATTCACCCCTCCACTTT
V: TRBV12-3/TRBV12-4
J: TRBJ1-6
D: -
size: -

CDR3: CSVSEGGGFDETQYF
DNA: TGCAGCGTCTCGGAGGGGGGAGGGTTCGACGAGACCCAGTACTTC
V: TRBV29-1
J: TRBJ2-5
D: -
size: many

CDR3: CASSPGGKSSSEQYF
DNA: TGTGCCAGCTCACCCGGTGGGAAGAGCTCCTCCGAGCAGTACTTC
V: TRBV18
J: TRBJ2-7
D: -
size: -

CDR3: CASSPSRGVEQYF
DNA: TGTGCCAGCAGCCCCTCCCGAGGGGTAGAGCAGTACTTC
V: TRBV12-3/TRBV12-4
J: TRBJ2-7
D: -
size: many

CDR3: CASSLGSIMNTEAFF
DNA: TGTGCCAGCAGCTTGGGCAGTATAATGAACACTGAAGCTTTCTTT
V: TRBV11-2
J: TRBJ1-1
D: -
size: -

CDR3: CASSTQLGSTQPQHF
DNA: TGTGCCAGCAGTACACAGCTGGGGAGTACTCAGCCCCAGCATTTT
V: TRBV28
J: TRBJ1-5
D: -
size: -

CDR3: CASSLREWALTF
DNA: TGTGCCAGCAGCTTACGGGAGTGGGCCCTGACTTTC
V: TRBV7-9
J: TRBJ2-6
D: -
size: many

CDR3: CSVHRGGEAFF
DNA: TGCAGCGTCCACAGGGGAGGGGAGGCTTTCTTT
V: TRBV29-1
J: TRBJ1-1
D: TRBD1
size: few

CDR3: CASSLTHFYGYTF
DNA: TGTGCCAGCAGTTTAACTCACTTCTATGGCTACACCTTC
V: TRBV28
J: TRBJ1-2
D: -
size: few

CDR3: CASSFGAPRQSYEQYF
DNA: TGTGCCAGCAGTTTCGGGGCCCCACGGCAGTCCTACGAGCAGTACTTC
V: TRBV13
J: TRBJ2-7
D: -
size: -

CDR3: CSAPQRSYNSEQYF
DNA: TGCAGTGCTCCCCAGCGATCCTACAATAGTGAGCAGTACTTC
V: TRBV20-1
J: TRBJ2-7
D: -
size: -